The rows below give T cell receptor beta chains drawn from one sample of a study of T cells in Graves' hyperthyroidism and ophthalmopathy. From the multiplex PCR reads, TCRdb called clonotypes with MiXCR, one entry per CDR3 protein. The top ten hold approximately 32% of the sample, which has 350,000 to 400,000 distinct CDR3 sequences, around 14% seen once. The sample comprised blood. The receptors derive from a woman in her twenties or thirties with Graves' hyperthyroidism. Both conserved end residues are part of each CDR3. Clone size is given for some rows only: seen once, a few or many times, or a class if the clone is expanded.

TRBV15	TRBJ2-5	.	CATSRGAHGIGGETQYF
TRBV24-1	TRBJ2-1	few	CATSGGGDWYNEQFF
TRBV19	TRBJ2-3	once	CASRTTRTDTQCF
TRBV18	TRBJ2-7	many	CASSPRSGGWEQYF
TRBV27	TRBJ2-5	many	CATRGANTLETQYF
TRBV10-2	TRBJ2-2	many	CATLPTRGESTGELFF
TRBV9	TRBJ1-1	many	CASSVGGRPSEAFF
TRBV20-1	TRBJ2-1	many	CSAESRASGINNEQFF
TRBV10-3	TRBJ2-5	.	CAISESYWLAGGRETQYF
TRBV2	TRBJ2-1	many	CASTIGGSSYNEQFF
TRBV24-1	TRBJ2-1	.	CATSDPKTHNEQFF
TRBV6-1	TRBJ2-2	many	CASRIPGEGRVTGELFF
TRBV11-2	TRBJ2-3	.	CACSSIRDTQYF
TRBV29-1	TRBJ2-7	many	CSVRLAGVSYEQYF
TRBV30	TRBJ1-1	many	CAWSLWDTEAFF
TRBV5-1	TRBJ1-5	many	CASSLGGAGQPQHF
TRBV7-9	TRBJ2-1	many	CASSYSAGVLHEQFF
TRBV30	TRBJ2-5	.	CAEGQGRVETQYF
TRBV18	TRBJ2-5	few	CASSPVSLQETQYF
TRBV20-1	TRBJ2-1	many	CSASPSSYNEQFF
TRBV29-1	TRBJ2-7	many	CSVTHGAGSYEQYF
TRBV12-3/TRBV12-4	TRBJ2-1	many	CASSLVGYNEQFF
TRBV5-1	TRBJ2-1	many	CASSLEVRIGGSNEQFF
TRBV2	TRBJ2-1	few	CASSVAGGPGAEQFF
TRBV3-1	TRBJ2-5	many	CASSPHTLRQETQYF
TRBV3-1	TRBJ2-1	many	CASSQDSYEQFF
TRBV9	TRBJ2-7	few	CASSVSSGPTYEQYF
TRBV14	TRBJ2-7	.	CASSQSVSYEQYF
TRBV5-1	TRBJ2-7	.	CASSFYDDGEQYF
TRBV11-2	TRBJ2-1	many	CASSSLAGGPYNEQFF
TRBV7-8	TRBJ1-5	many	CASSLESTGNRNQPQHF
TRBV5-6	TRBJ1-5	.	CASSFDGAQDQPQHF
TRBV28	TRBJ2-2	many	CASSFQGGVAGELFF
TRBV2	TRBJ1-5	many	CASTLRVDQPQHF
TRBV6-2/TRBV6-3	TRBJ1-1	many	CASKDGNTEAFF
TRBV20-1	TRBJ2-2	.	CSARDAGTRSTGELFF
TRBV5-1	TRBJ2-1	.	CASSPSSGSRDEQFF
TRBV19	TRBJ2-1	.	CASRDRGGGEQFF
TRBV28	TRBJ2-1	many	CASSRSSGATSTFF
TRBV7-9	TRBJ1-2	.	CATDSPTGYGYTF
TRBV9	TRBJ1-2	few	CASSGGALAYYGYTF
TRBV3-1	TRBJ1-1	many	CASSSYERYTEAFF
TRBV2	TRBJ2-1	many	CASSRLAGVSEQFF
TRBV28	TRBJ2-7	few	CASSVAGGAYEQYF
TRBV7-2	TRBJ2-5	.	CASSRGTSGRQETQYF
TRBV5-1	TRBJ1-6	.	CASSLLDDRGLSPLHF
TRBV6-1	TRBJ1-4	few	CASSDRRGTNEKLFF
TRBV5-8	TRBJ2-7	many	CASSLDNYEQYF
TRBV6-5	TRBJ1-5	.	CASSYSKNSNQPQHF